This T cell receptor beta chain was identified in a study of CD4+ T cells in melanoma. Study outcomes and limitations: CD8+ T cell, macrophage and B cell function reportedly correlated with neoantigen-specific CD4+ T cells. Neoantigen-specific CD4+ T cells in melanoma reportedly had diverse differentiation states.

CDR1 is MNHEY, CDR2 SMNVEV, per germline (reference sequence). Unmatched junction bases numbered 2, after V lost 0 bases and J lost 3 bases. The length of the CDR3 is 14 residues. The repertoire was sequenced with immunoSEQ multiplex PCR; TCRdb's copy has only in-frame clones and lacks some. The table lists over 100,000 clones, around 92% of them singletons. A remark on this clone: Its antigen is undetermined.

This rearrangement joins TRBV27 to TRBJ2-7; 7 nucleotides align to TRBD1. The sequencing input was peripheral blood. The source of this sequence is a human donor with melanoma. The CDR3: CASSLSRDSYEQYF. The CDR3 coding sequence is TGTGCCAGCAGTTTATCGAGGGACAGCTACGAGCAGTACTTC.